The 19 T cell receptor beta chains in this list originate from one sample, sequenced in a study of CD8+ T cells in alopecia areata. In each case, RNA was isolated and then reverse transcribed into cDNA as the sequencing template. Some clones are missing from TCRdb's copy, which holds only in-frame ones; the method was immunoSEQ multiplex PCR. The repertoire holds under 200,000 clones, with around 60% as singletons. Treatment: oral pan-JAK inhibitor, 5-10 mg twice daily. Here the sequenced sample was CD4+ T cells sorted from blood, taken at week 24, from a patient treated with tofacitinib. These receptors all come from a human donor with alopecia areata.

This sequence joins TRBV6-6 and TRBJ1-2; 7 nucleotides agree with TRBD1. CDR1 and CDR2 (germline): MNHNY, SVGAGI (reference sequence). The V gene end was trimmed by 10 bases and the J gene end by 3 bases; junction bases not matched to a gene: 5. The CDR3 is made up of 12 amino acids. The CDR3 sequence: CATTGTDYGYTF. Here the CDR3 DNA reads TGTGCCACAACCGGGACAGACTATGGCTACACCTTC.

The chain links TRBV6-5 to TRBJ1-5; D not certain. The CDR3 covers 16 residues. Germline-derived CDR1 and CDR2 are MNHEY and SVGAGI. Trimming stripped 0 bases from V and 0 bases from J, with 9 bases between. CDR3 DNA: TGTGCCAGCAGTTACTCGTCTCTGAATAGCAATCAGCCCCAGCATTTT. This sequence encodes CASSYSSLNSNQPQHF.

V and J are TRBV29-1 and TRBJ2-2, with 10 bases fitting TRBD2. The junction had 2 bases not matched to a gene; V was cut back by 2 bases and J by 5 bases. The CDR3 spans 14 residues. From germline, CDR1 is SQVTM and CDR2 ANQGSEA. The CDR3 DNA sequence: TGCAGCGTTGAACCTAGCGGGGGTACCGGGGAGCTGTTTTTT. Protein product: CSVEPSGGTGELFF.

This clone showed up just a few times. The chain has TRBV12-5 and TRBJ1-3; tentative D call: TRBD1 (6 bases). Germline V gene sequence: CDR1 LGHNT, CDR2 FRNRAP. CDR3 length: 14 residues. V lost 4 bases to trimming and J lost 2 bases, with 9 bases between them. In nucleotides, the CDR3 is TGTGCTAGTGGTTCCGGGGGCACTGGAAACACCATATATTTT. It is translated as CASGSGGTGNTIYF.

The chain uses TRBV2 and TRBJ2-1; no definite D call. Per germline, CDR1 SNHLY and CDR2 FYNNEI. The CDR3 runs 12 residues. V dropped 7 bases and J dropped 15 bases, with 19 bases sitting between them. The CDR3 reads CASIRGTQRMFF. CDR3 nucleotide sequence: TGTGCCAGCATACGAGGAACCCAACGTATGTTCTTC.

The rearrangement links TRBV9 to TRBJ2-3, with a weak D call TRBD2 (6 bases). The V end lost 3 bases, the J end lost 2 bases, and 10 bases lay between the germline ends. The germline V gene encodes CDR1 SGDLS and CDR2 YYNGEE. CDR3 size: 14 residues. The CDR3 coding sequence is TGTGCCAGCAGCGCGGGGGTAGTCACAGATACGCAGTATTTT. It is translated as CASSAGVVTDTQYF.

This rearrangement joins TRBV10-3 to TRBJ2-5; D call uncertain. The CDR3 contains 11 residues. Germline CDR1 is ENHRY and CDR2 is SYGVKD. V was trimmed by 2 bases and J by 5 bases, leaving 3 bases between them. The CDR3 here is CAISEKETQYF. The DNA for the CDR3 is TGTGCCATCAGTGAGAAGGAGACCCAGTACTTC.

The chain combines TRBV30 with TRBJ1-2; TRBD1 is a possible D gene (5 bases). Trimming stripped 2 bases from V and 0 bases from J, with 10 bases between. The germline gives CDR1 GTSNPN, CDR2 SVGIG (reference sequence). The CDR3 length is 14 residues. DNA for the CDR3: TGTGCCTGGAGTATGGGGGGAGCTAACTATGGCTACACCTTC. This sequence encodes CAWSMGGANYGYTF.

The chain couples TRBV5-1 to TRBJ2-2; D is unresolved. The ends were cut back, 0 bases at V and 1 base at J, with 7 bases in the middle. CDR3 size: 15 residues. The germline gives CDR1 SGHRS, CDR2 YFSETQ. CDR3 sequence reads: CASSLASKNTGELFF. The CDR3, as DNA: TGCGCCAGCAGCTTGGCCTCGAAGAACACCGGGGAGCTGTTTTTT.

The chain couples TRBV29-1 to TRBJ1-1; no reliable D call. The V gene's germline CDR1 is SQVTM and CDR2 ANQGSEA. The length of the CDR3 is 14 residues. The V end was cut by 3 bases, the J end by 3 bases, with 14 bases between. The CDR3 is CSVELHRADTEAFF. The DNA for the CDR3 is TGCAGCGTTGAGTTACACCGGGCCGACACTGAAGCTTTCTTT.

This clone has more than one count but fewer than ten. The genes are TRBV7-3 and TRBJ2-2; 9 bases match TRBD2. Germline V gene data show CDR1 as SGHTA and CDR2 as FQGTGA. This CDR3 is 14 amino acids long. The V and J ends lost 4 bases and 4 bases, in that order; junction bases with no gene match: 1. The CDR3 sequence: CASSSTSGTGELFF. DNA of the CDR3: TGTGCCAGCAGCTCGACTAGCGGCACCGGGGAGCTGTTTTTT.

This clone has only a few counts. The rearrangement joins TRBV15 to TRBJ1-1; tentatively, D is TRBD1 (5 bases). V gave up 3 bases and J gave up 2 bases, with 16 bases separating them. The CDR3 has 16 amino acids. Germline assignment: CDR1 LNHNV and CDR2 YYDKDF (reference sequence). CDR3 sequence: CATSSWGTNQNTEAFF. In nucleotides, the CDR3 is TGTGCCACCAGCAGCTGGGGCACGAATCAAAACACTGAAGCTTTCTTT.

The rearrangement joins TRBV25-1 to TRBJ2-5; 9 nucleotides line up with TRBD1. Germline V lookup: CDR1 MGHDK, CDR2 SYGVNS. The J segment lost 4 bases and the V segment lost 9 bases, leaving 3 bases of the junction unmatched. This CDR3 contains 12 residues. CDR3 nucleotide sequence: TGTGCCAGTCGGACAGGGGTAGAGACCCAGTACTTC. Its translation: CASRTGVETQYF.

This clone has only a few counts. The chain employs TRBV5-1 and TRBJ2-5; 8 nucleotides line up with TRBD2. The CDR3 loop spans 14 amino acids. CDR1 is SGHRS, CDR2 YFSETQ, per germline. V lost 5 bases and J lost 2; bases outside the gene matches: 5. The CDR3 protein is CASSTAGAQETQYF. For the CDR3, the DNA is TGCGCCAGCAGTACAGCGGGGGCTCAAGAGACCCAGTACTTC.

J is TRBJ1-3 and V is TRBV14, with unresolved D. The CDR3 has 13 amino acids. V was shortened by 0 bases and J by 6 bases, with 6 bases between the two germline ends. Germline-derived CDR1 and CDR2 are SGHDN and FVKESK. This chain's CDR3 is CASSQEPVNTIYF. CDR3 nucleotides: TGTGCCAGCAGCCAAGAGCCCGTAAACACCATATATTTT.

The rearrangement links TRBV10-3 to TRBJ2-5; 7 nucleotides agree with TRBD1. The CDR3 has 14 residues. Unmatched junction bases numbered 3, after V lost 5 bases and J lost 0 bases. CDR1 ENHRY and CDR2 SYGVKD come from the germline V gene. In DNA form, the CDR3 reads TGTGCCATCAGTCGACAGGGATACCAAGAGACCCAGTACTTC. Translating gives CAISRQGYQETQYF.

This clone has more than one count but fewer than ten. The chain uses TRBV5-1 and TRBJ1-1, with D possibly matching TRBD1 (5 bases). Trimming took off 2 bases at V and 2 bases at J, with 13 bases between the two ends. Germline V gene data show CDR1 as SGHRS and CDR2 as YFSETQ. The CDR3 consists of 15 residues. CDR3 bases: TGCGCCAGCAGCTTATCCGGGACGGTTAACACTGAAGCTTTCTTT. Its translation is CASSLSGTVNTEAFF.

J is TRBJ2-3 and V is TRBV4-2; D is perhaps TRBD2 (6 bases). CDR3 length: 15 amino acids. Trimming took off 0 bases at V and 0 bases at J, with 7 bases between the two ends. The V gene's germline CDR1 is LGHNA and CDR2 YNFKEQ. The CDR3, as DNA: TGTGCCAGCAGCCAAGATGGGACTAGCACAGATACGCAGTATTTT. Translation gives CASSQDGTSTDTQYF.

The genes are TRBV5-1 and TRBJ1-1; D might be TRBD1 (5 bases). CDR3 size: 15 residues. Germline V gene lookup returns CDR1 SGHRS and CDR2 YFSETQ. Trimming removed 3 bases from V and 5 bases from J, with 17 bases in between. Here the CDR3 reads CASSSGPGRGTEAFF. As DNA, the CDR3 is TGCGCCAGCAGCTCGGGGCCGGGCCGTGGGACTGAAGCTTTCTTT.